This TCR beta chain derives from a study of type 1 and type 2 diabetes patients. Study overall: Magnetic bead positive selection isolated CD4+ or CD8+ T cells from PBMCs.

Study-wide results and caveats: Both CD4+ and CD8+ type 2 diabetes repertoires showed significantly higher diversity than type 1.

This CDR3 is built from 16 residues. The V gene's germline CDR1 is SGHAT and CDR2 FQDESV (reference sequence). PCR was run on genomic DNA. A primer set of 30 forward and 13 reverse primers amplified the CDR3. Each CDR3 protein is one row after TCRdb ran MiXCR on the multiplex PCR reads. This table holds about 250,000 distinct CDR3 sequences, roughly 50% found once. Turning to this clonotype: The target antigen is unknown. The CDR3 carries no conserved terminal phenylalanine or tryptophan, so it likely arises from a read error.

This receptor was taken from a man in his late teens or twenties with type 2 diabetes. Sample: peripheral blood mononuclear cells (PBMCs). The genes are TRBV11-1 and TRBJ2-1; possibly TRBD2 for D (7 bases). The CDR3 sequence: CANSFFGGPFYNEQFL. DNA of the CDR3: TGTGCCAACAGCTTCTTCGGGGGGCCTTTCTACAATGAGCAGTTCCTC.